This T cell receptor beta chain was recovered during a study of blood T cell repertoires in COVID-19. Study at large: Sites in the United States, Italy and Spain provided acute and convalescent COVID-19 samples. T cells, B-cell-depleted T cells, or PBMCs provided the cDNA or gDNA that served as material.

Germline loops: CDR1 SNHLY, CDR2 FYNNEI. The V gene end was trimmed by 6 bases and the J gene end by 6 bases; junction bases not matched to a gene: 9. The CDR3 sequence is 16 residues long. Study processing details: The authors estimated nucleated cell counts from reference gene primer amplification. Method: immunoSEQ multiplex PCR; TCRdb's copy keeps in-frame clones and lacks some. That table supplies the V and J calls and clone size; D and trimming were determined from the DNA. The table lists 270,000 or so clones, roughly nine tenths of them singletons, with approximately 5% in the top ten. The V and J genes are TRBV2 and TRBJ2-2; TRBD1 matches at 11 bases. The clonotype comes from a woman between 40 and 50 years old who had recovered from COVID-19. The material sequenced was peripheral blood. CDR3 sequence: CASRTPRDRGAGELFF. CDR3 DNA sequence: TGTGCCAGCAGGACCCCCCGGGACAGGGGGGCCGGGGAGCTGTTTTTT.